This TCR beta chain was recorded in a study of cytomegalovirus exposure and HLA in healthy donors. With respect to this clone: Its matching antigen is unknown.

General study results and limits: TCR beta V- and J-gene trimming was later associated with a missense DCLRE1C variant. Most TCR sequences showed up rarely, but some public TCRs showed up in many donors.

In the PCR, 60 Vbeta and 13 Jbeta primers were used. Produced via immunoSEQ multiplex PCR; TCRdb's table is partial and in-frame only. The sample includes about 160,000 clones, roughly 80% seen only once; the top ten take about 4.6%. Germline CDR1 reads MDHEN; CDR2 reads SYDVKM. The CDR3 is 14 residues long. V lost 4 bases and J lost 2, with 9 bases in between. The sequencing input was PBMCs. This receptor was obtained from a man aged 40-49 years in good health and CMV-seronegative. The rearrangement uses TRBV28 and TRBJ1-3; D unresolved. The CDR3 DNA reads TGTGCCAGCAGTTCCCAGGAGGCTGGAAACACCATATATTTT. The encoded protein is CASSSQEAGNTIYF.